This paragraph covers one T cell receptor (beta chain) sequence. The data originate from a study of blood T cell repertoires in COVID-19. As for the study in general: Sites in the United States, Italy and Spain provided acute and convalescent COVID-19 samples.

Profiled with immunoSEQ multiplex PCR; TCRdb holds only in-frame clones, not every one. The sample shows about 220,000 clones, 75% to 85% of them seen only once. The sequence derives from a woman in her sixties or seventies with COVID-19, enrolled during active disease. Input material: peripheral blood.

CDR3 DNA sequence: TGTGCCAGCAGCGCCGGGACTGACTCCTACAATGAGCAGTTCTTC. Amino acids: CASSAGTDSYNEQFF. The rearrangement uses TRBV9 and TRBJ2-1; the D gene is possibly TRBD2 (6 bases). The CDR3 covers 15 residues. V lost 3 bases and J lost 0, with 10 bases in between. Germline V CDR1 and CDR2: SGDLS, YYNGEE. Variable domain in full (rest from reference TRBV9 and TRBJ2-1): DSGVTQTPKHLITATGQRVTLRCSPRSGDLSVYWYQQSLDQGLQFLIQYYNGEERAKGNILERFSAQQFPDLHSELNLSSLELGDSALYFCASSAGTDSYNEQFFGPGTRLTVL.